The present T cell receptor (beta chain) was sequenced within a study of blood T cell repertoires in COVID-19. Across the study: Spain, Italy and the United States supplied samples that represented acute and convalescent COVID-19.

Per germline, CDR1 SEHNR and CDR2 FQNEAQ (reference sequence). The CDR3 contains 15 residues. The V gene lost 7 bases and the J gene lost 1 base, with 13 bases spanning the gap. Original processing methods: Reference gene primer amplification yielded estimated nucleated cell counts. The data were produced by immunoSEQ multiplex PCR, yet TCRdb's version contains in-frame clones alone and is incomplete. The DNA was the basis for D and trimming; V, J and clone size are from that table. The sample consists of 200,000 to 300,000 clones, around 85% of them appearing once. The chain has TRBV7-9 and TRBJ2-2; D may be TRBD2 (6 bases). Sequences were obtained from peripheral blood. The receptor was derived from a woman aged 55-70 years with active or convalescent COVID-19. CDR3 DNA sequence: TGTGCCAGCAACCCACCGGGACTGAACACCGGGGAGCTGTTTTTT. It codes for CASNPPGLNTGELFF.